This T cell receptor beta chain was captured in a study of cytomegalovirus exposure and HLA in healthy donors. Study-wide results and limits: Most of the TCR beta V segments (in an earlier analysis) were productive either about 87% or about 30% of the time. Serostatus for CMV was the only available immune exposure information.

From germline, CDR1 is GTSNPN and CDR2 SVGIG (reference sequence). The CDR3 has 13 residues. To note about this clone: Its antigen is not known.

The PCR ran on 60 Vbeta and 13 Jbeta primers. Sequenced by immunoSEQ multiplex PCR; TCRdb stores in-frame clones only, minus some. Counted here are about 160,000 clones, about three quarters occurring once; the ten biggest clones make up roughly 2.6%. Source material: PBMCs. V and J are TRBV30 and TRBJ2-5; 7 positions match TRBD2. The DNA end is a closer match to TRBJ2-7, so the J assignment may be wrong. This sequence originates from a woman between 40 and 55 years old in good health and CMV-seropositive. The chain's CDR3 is CAWLRGREGEQYF. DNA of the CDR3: TGTGCCTGGCTGAGAGGGAGGGAGGGCGAGCAGTACTTC.